This TCR beta chain was observed in a study of Ad26.COV2.S vaccination and SARS-CoV-2 variants. Assay used: immunoSEQ multiplex PCR; TCRdb lists only in-frame clones, some missing. The table includes 500,000 or so clones, approximately 89% detected once. Looked up from germline, CDR1 is SGHRS and CDR2 is YFSETQ. This CDR3 is 14 amino acids long. The V end was cut by 3 bases, the J end by 0 bases, with 8 bases between. Sample treatment: some 20 received Ad26.COV2.S at low or high dose, single or two shots; 5 received placebo; per-sample allocation not given. All samples were drawn on day 63, counting from the first vaccine or placebo injection.

The chain recombines TRBV5-1 with TRBJ2-3; a weak D match, TRBD2 (5 bases). This TCR was sampled from a person aged 18 to 59 who received the Ad26.COV2.S COVID-19 vaccine or a placebo. The sample in question was peripheral blood, obtained in a trial of Ad26.COV2.S vaccine versus placebo. CDR3 sequence (DNA): TGCGCCAGCAGCTCCGGACTTAGCACAGATACGCAGTATTTT. It yields the protein CASSSGLSTDTQYF.